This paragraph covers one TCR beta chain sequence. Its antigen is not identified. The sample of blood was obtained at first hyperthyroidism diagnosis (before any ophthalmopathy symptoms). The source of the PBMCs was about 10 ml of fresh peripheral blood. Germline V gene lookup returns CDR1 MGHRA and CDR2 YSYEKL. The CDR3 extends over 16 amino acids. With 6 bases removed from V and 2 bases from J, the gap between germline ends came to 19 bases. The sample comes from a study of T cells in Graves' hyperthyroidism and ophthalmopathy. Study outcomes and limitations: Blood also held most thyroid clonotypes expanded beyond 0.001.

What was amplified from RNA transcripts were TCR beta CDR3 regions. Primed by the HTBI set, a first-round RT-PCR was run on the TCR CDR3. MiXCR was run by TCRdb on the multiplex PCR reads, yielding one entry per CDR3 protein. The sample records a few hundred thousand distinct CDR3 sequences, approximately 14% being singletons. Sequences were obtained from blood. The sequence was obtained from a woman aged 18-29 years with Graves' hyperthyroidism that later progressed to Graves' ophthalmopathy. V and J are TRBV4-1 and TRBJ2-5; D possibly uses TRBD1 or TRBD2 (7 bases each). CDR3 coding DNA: TGCGCCAGCAGACGCCAGGGAGGGGGCAATCAAGAGACCCAGTACTTC. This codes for CASRRQGGGNQETQYF.